The 13 T cell receptor beta chains reported below all come from one sample, sequenced in a study of blood T cell repertoires in COVID-19. Data came from immunoSEQ multiplex PCR; TCRdb stores just in-frame clones and leaves some out. The data contain 310,000 or so clones, 85% to 90% of them singletons. The material sequenced was PBMCs or T cells enriched from blood (not recorded which). The receptors shown here come from a woman aged 18-35 years who had recovered from COVID-19.

The gene calls are TRBV19 and TRBJ1-5; 8 nucleotides agree with TRBD1. From germline, CDR1 is LNHDA and CDR2 SQIVND (reference sequence). Unmatched junction bases numbered 13, after V lost 5 bases and J lost 10 bases. CDR3 length equals 15 residues. The chain's CDR3 is CASSSYRGAVEPQHF. The CDR3 bases are TGTGCCAGTAGTTCATACAGGGGGGCAGTAGAACCCCAGCATTTT.

This chain joins TRBV11-2 and TRBJ1-1; the D gene is possibly TRBD1 (5 bases). CDR1 SGHAT and CDR2 FQNNGV come from the germline V gene. The CDR3 is 14 amino acids. The ends were cut back, 1 base at V and 2 bases at J, with 8 bases in the middle. CDR3 in DNA: TGTGCCAGCAGCTTAGGGGGGGGTAACACTGAAGCTTTCTTT. Translation gives CASSLGGGNTEAFF.

The V gene is TRBV30, the J gene TRBJ1-5; unclear D gene. The germline V gene has CDR1 GTSNPN and CDR2 SVGIG (reference sequence). V was trimmed by 4 bases and J by 4 bases, leaving 17 bases between them. This CDR3 spans 15 amino acids. This chain's CDR3 is CAWTEQDAGNQPQHF. The DNA of the CDR3 is TGTGCCTGGACCGAACAAGACGCGGGAAATCAGCCCCAGCATTTT.

The rearrangement uses TRBV28 and TRBJ1-4; D may be TRBD1 (6 bases). This CDR3 has 13 amino acids. Trimming took 6 bases from V and 6 from J, leaving 11 bases between them. CDR1 and CDR2 from the germline V gene are MDHEN and SYDVKM. CDR3 residues: CASRLTGYEKLFF. The CDR3 region has the DNA TGTGCCAGCAGACTCACAGGGTATGAAAAACTGTTTTTT. The full variable domain, in which reference TRBV28 and TRBJ1-4 provide the parts outside the CDR3, is DVKVTQSSRYLVKRTGEKVFLECVQDMDHENMFWYRQDPGLGLRLIYFSYDVKMKEKGDIPEGYSVSREKKERFSLILESASTNQTSMYLCASRLTGYEKLFFGSGTQLSVL.

V usage is TRBV4-1 and J usage is TRBJ1-5, with unresolved D. The germline gives CDR1 MGHRA, CDR2 YSYEKL. The ends were cut back, 0 bases at V and 11 bases at J, with 14 bases in the middle. This CDR3 is built from 14 residues. This chain's CDR3 is CASSQDRQVRSQHF. The CDR3 bases are TGCGCCAGCAGCCAAGATCGTCAGGTTAGGTCCCAGCATTTT.

J is TRBJ2-3 and V is TRBV3-1 (or the pseudogene TRBV3-2), with 8 bases fitting TRBD2. Trimming took 6 bases from V and 1 from J; bases not matched to a gene: 9. The CDR3 length is 16 residues. Looked up from germline, CDR1 is LGHDT and CDR2 is YNNKEL (reference sequence). Here the CDR3 DNA reads TGTGCCAGCAGAGGGCCGGGGGGGCCCGGCACAGATACGCAGTATTTT. Translated, it gives CASRGPGGPGTDTQYF.

The chain couples TRBV12-2 to TRBJ2-2; no DNA check was done on the table's D call, TRBD2. TRBV12-2 is a listed pseudogene. The CDR3 is made up of 16 amino acids. The CDR3 region has the DNA TGTGCAAGTCGCTCCCGGACTAGCGGGAACACCGGGGAGCTGTTTTTT. Its protein product is CASRSRTSGNTGELFF.

This clone was detected only a few times. Other DNA sequences in this specimen translate into the identical CDR3. The chain carries TRBV7-9 and TRBJ1-1, with 7 positions matching TRBD1. There are 13 residues in the CDR3. Trimming at V came to 2 bases and at J to 3 bases, leaving 0 bases not matched to a gene. Germline V gives CDR1 SEHNR, CDR2 FQNEAQ (reference sequence). The CDR3: CASSLQGDTEAFF. CDR3 sequence (DNA): TGTGCCAGCAGCTTACAGGGGGACACTGAAGCTTTCTTT.

The chain joins TRBV28 to TRBJ2-3; TRBD1 aligns across 8 bases. Losses at the gene ends were 1 base for V and 1 base for J; bases not matched to a gene: 1. The CDR3 is 15 residues long. Germline loops: CDR1 MDHEN, CDR2 SYDVKM. The CDR3 nucleotides read TGTGCCAGCAGTTTATCGACAGGGGGCACAGATACGCAGTATTTT. As protein: CASSLSTGGTDTQYF.

This chain links TRBV2 with TRBJ1-1; possibly TRBD1 for D (5 bases). The CDR3 covers 13 residues. V was shortened by 7 bases and J by 1 base, with 10 bases between the two germline ends. CDR1 and CDR2 (germline): SNHLY, FYNNEI. The CDR3 reads CASNKDRNTEAFF. The CDR3 nucleotides read TGTGCCAGCAATAAAGACAGGAACACTGAAGCTTTCTTT.

This chain connects TRBV30 to TRBJ1-5; D not certain. This CDR3 is built from 13 residues. With 3 bases removed from V and 4 bases from J, the gap between germline ends came to 10 bases. Germline V CDR1 and CDR2: GTSNPN, SVGIG (reference sequence). The CDR3 sequence: CAWSLSENQPQHF. The CDR3 coding sequence is TGTGCCTGGAGCCTATCGGAGAATCAGCCCCAGCATTTT.

This clone was counted only a few times. The chain recombines TRBV7-9 with TRBJ1-4; D gene ambiguous. V lost 4 bases to trimming and J lost 4 bases, with 13 bases between them. CDR3 length: 15 amino acids. Looked up from germline, CDR1 is SEHNR and CDR2 is FQNEAQ (reference sequence). The CDR3 sequence: CASSSLYRDNEKLFF. The CDR3 DNA is TGTGCCAGCAGCTCACTCTACCGGGATAATGAAAAACTGTTTTTT. Full variable domain (missing parts from reference TRBV7-9 and TRBJ1-4): DTGVSQNPRHKITKRGQNVTFRCDPISEHNRLYWYRQTLGQGPEFLTYFQNEAQLEKSRLLSDRFSAERPKGSFSTLEIQRTEQGDSAMYLCASSSLYRDNEKLFFGSGTQLSVL.

The V gene is TRBV9, the J gene TRBJ2-5; 7 bases match TRBD1. V lost 3 bases and J lost 2; bases outside the gene matches: 1. Germline V gene lookup returns CDR1 SGDLS and CDR2 YYNGEE. CDR3 size: 13 residues. CDR3 bases: TGTGCCAGCAGCGCCAGGGGGCAAGAGACCCAGTACTTC. This gives the protein CASSARGQETQYF.